Here is one TCR beta chain with its context. Antigen specificity is unknown. The CDR3 runs to 14 residues. Germline loops: CDR1 WSHSY, CDR2 SAAADI. V was trimmed by 2 bases and J by 4 bases, leaving 11 bases between them. Primary, local recurrence and metastasis osteosarcoma tumors were taken after treatment from poor-prognosis patients. The repertoire was sequenced with immunoSEQ multiplex PCR; TCRdb's copy has only in-frame clones and lacks some. The table records under 3,500 clones, around 80% of them present only once. The record originates from a study of the immune and genomic landscape of osteosarcoma. Whole-study findings and limits: Five cases had one hyperexpanded dominant clone and under 100 clonotypes.

Sequencing input: metastatic tumor tissue from the lung. The source of this sequence is a woman aged 18-35 years with osteosarcoma. The V gene is TRBV10-2, the J gene TRBJ1-2; D gene unclear. CDR3 protein: CASSEQVGIYGYTF. CDR3 DNA: TGCGCCAGCAGTGAGCAAGTAGGGATCTATGGCTACACCTTC.